This paragraph reports one T cell receptor (beta chain). CDR1 is SGHAT and CDR2 is FQNNGV in the germline V gene. There are 15 residues in the CDR3. V shed 5 bases and J 6 bases; nucleotides not matched to a gene: 6. This entry belongs to a study of blood T cell repertoires in COVID-19. Sequencing was performed with immunoSEQ multiplex PCR; in TCRdb, only in-frame clones are kept and a portion is missing. Altogether under 350,000 clones are present, roughly 90% being singletons, with the ten largest covering 2% to 3%. The sequence was obtained from a man aged 60-69 years who had recovered from COVID-19. The chain is built from TRBV11-2 and TRBJ2-1, with 11 bases that match TRBD1. Sequencing was performed on PBMCs or T cells enriched from blood (not recorded which). The CDR3 spells CASSAGQGARNEQFF. The CDR3 DNA follows: TGTGCCAGCAGCGCCGGACAGGGGGCGCGCAATGAGCAGTTCTTC.